These 10 T cell receptor beta chains came from one sample sequenced in a study of T cell repertoires in cytomegalovirus infection. MiXCR, applied by TCRdb to the reads, yields one record per CDR3 protein. The table lists around 270,000 distinct CDR3 sequences, over 8% of them singletons, with about 16% in the top ten. The sample was PBMCs. These receptors all come from a human donor in good health (CMV status not recorded). Some clones in this sample may be carry-over from other donors' samples.

At least ten counts were recorded for this clonotype. The rearrangement joins TRBV7-2 to TRBJ1-6; weak D call: TRBD1 (6 bases). V lost 7 bases, J lost 13 bases, and 17 bases lay in between. This CDR3 is built from 13 residues. Germline V lookup: CDR1 SGHTA, CDR2 FQGNSA. CDR3 residues: CASNPDRSGPLHF. The CDR3 DNA follows: TGTGCCAGCAACCCCGACAGGTCTGGCCCCCTCCACTTT.

The table lists this clonotype with many counts. J is TRBJ2-3 and V is TRBV7-2; TRBD2 aligns across 8 bases. There are 15 residues in the CDR3. Germline values: CDR1 SGHTA, CDR2 FQGNSA. The J segment lost 0 bases and the V segment lost 5 bases, leaving 4 bases of the junction unmatched. CDR3 sequence (DNA): TGTGCCAGCAGCCCCCAGCGGGGGAGCACAGATACGCAGTATTTT. Translation gives CASSPQRGSTDTQYF.

This clonotype was found many times. CDR3 protein: CASSLGRSRANVLTF. CDR3 DNA: TGTGCCAGCAGCCTTGGACGGTCCCGGGCCAACGTCCTGACTTTC. The V call is TRBV7-9, the J call TRBJ2-6; D is unresolved. The CDR3 extends over 15 amino acids. V lost 5 bases to trimming and J lost 5 bases, with 13 bases between them. CDR1 is SEHNR and CDR2 is FQNEAQ in the germline V gene (reference sequence).

The chain has TRBV10-3 and TRBJ2-7; tentatively, D is TRBD1 (6 bases). The CDR3 totals 16 residues. V was cut by 6 bases and J by 2 bases, with 20 bases left in between. Germline CDR1 ENHRY, CDR2 SYGVKD. The chain's CDR3 is CAISMNIGQPTYEQYF. The CDR3 nucleotides read TGTGCCATCAGCATGAACATCGGACAGCCGACCTACGAGCAGTACTTC.

This clonotype was counted at least ten times. The chain has TRBV7-2 and TRBJ2-3, with no clear D. The CDR3 loop spans 16 amino acids. The germline CDR1 and CDR2 sequences are SGHTA and FQGNSA. V lost 5 bases, J lost 0 bases, and 15 bases lay in between. CDR3 in DNA: TGTGCCAGCAGCCCTGGGCCGGAGATAAGCACAGATACGCAGTATTTT. Residues: CASSPGPEISTDTQYF.

This clonotype was counted only a few times. This chain joins TRBV5-5 and TRBJ2-1, with D perhaps TRBD2 (6 bases). The CDR3 contains 16 residues. Per the germline V gene, CDR1 is SGHKS and CDR2 is YYEKEE (reference sequence). V lost 4 bases and J lost 2, with 16 bases in between. The CDR3 DNA reads as TGTGCCAGCAGCCCCAACGTCCGGGGGACCTACAATGAGCAGTTCTTC. This encodes CASSPNVRGTYNEQFF.

In its sample, this clonotype was seen many times. The chain uses TRBV28 and TRBJ1-1, with D maybe TRBD1 (6 bases). Germline assignment: CDR1 MDHEN and CDR2 SYDVKM. This CDR3 region has 12 residues. V was cut by 6 bases and J by 4 bases, with 9 bases left in between. For the CDR3, the DNA is TGTGCCAGCAGGGGAGGGGGCACTGAAGCTTTCTTT. Its protein product is CASRGGGTEAFF.

The V call is TRBV4-3, the J call TRBJ1-2, with D hard to call. This CDR3 is 15 amino acids long. CDR1 is LGHNA, CDR2 YSLEER, per germline. Trimming removed 5 bases from V and 3 bases from J, with 16 bases in between. CDR3 sequence reads: CASSEASGKDYGYTF. DNA of the CDR3: TGCGCCAGCAGCGAAGCGTCTGGCAAGGACTATGGCTACACCTTC.

This clonotype occurred a few times. The chain joins TRBV6-2 or TRBV6-3 to TRBJ2-7; D is unresolved. V gave up 2 bases and J gave up 5 bases, with 10 bases separating them. Germline V gene sequence: CDR1 MNHEY, CDR2 SVGEGT. This CDR3 comprises 13 residues. The CDR3: CASSYPSSNEQYF. CDR3 nucleotide sequence: TGTGCCAGCAGTTACCCAAGCAGCAACGAGCAGTACTTC.

This clonotype showed up many times. The genes are TRBV6-5 and TRBJ1-5, with 11 bases lining up with TRBD1. The CDR3 has 15 amino acids. Germline V gene sequence: CDR1 MNHEY, CDR2 SVGAGI. Germline trimming cut 6 bases from V and 3 bases from J; bases unmatched to any gene: 4. The CDR3 sequence is CASRPDRGLNQPQHF. CDR3 bases: TGTGCCAGCAGACCGGACAGGGGGCTCAATCAGCCCCAGCATTTT.